This is a list of T cell receptor beta chains from one sample in a study of cytomegalovirus exposure and HLA in healthy donors. Profiling relied on immunoSEQ multiplex PCR, and the TCRdb table lists in-frame clones only, not all of them. Here the sample spans approximately 120,000 clones, around four fifths being singletons. Sequenced: PBMCs. All receptors come from a woman between 45 and 60 years old in good health and CMV-seropositive. Both conserved end residues are part of each CDR3. The order of the fields is D gene, V gene, J gene, clone size, CDR3 protein, CDR3 DNA. The D gene is left open where the match is weak. Clone size appears in some rows only: once, few, many, or a class for an expanded clone.

d_gene: TRBD1; v_gene: TRBV6-5; j_gene: TRBJ1-1; abundance: -; CDR3aa: CASRQPGQGVEAFF; CDR3nt: TGTGCCAGCAGACAACCGGGACAGGGAGTTGAAGCTTTCTTT
d_gene: -; v_gene: TRBV6-5; j_gene: TRBJ1-2; abundance: -; CDR3aa: CASILRGLYGYTF; CDR3nt: TGTGCCAGCATCCTTAGGGGACTCTATGGCTACACCTTC
d_gene: TRBD2; v_gene: TRBV10-3; j_gene: TRBJ2-1; abundance: once; CDR3aa: CAISEGLAGNEQFF; CDR3nt: TGTGCCATCAGTGAAGGACTAGCGGGAAACGAGCAGTTCTTC
d_gene: TRBD2; v_gene: TRBV5-1; j_gene: TRBJ2-3; abundance: -; CDR3aa: CASSLGASGDTQYF; CDR3nt: TGCGCCAGCAGCTTGGGGGCTAGCGGAGATACGCAGTATTTT
d_gene: -; v_gene: TRBV6-1; j_gene: TRBJ2-7; abundance: -; CDR3aa: CASSPSRGAGYEQYF; CDR3nt: TGTGCCAGCAGTCCCTCCCGGGGGGCGGGTTACGAGCAGTACTTC
d_gene: TRBD2; v_gene: TRBV14; j_gene: TRBJ2-7; abundance: -; CDR3aa: CASSQGPGLAGGPGSEQYF; CDR3nt: TGTGCCAGCAGCCAAGGGCCGGGACTAGCGGGAGGGCCGGGAAGCGAGCAGTACTTC
d_gene: TRBD2; v_gene: TRBV10-3; j_gene: TRBJ2-7; abundance: -; CDR3aa: CALKRLAGDYEQYF; CDR3nt: TGTGCCCTCAAACGACTAGCGGGGGACTACGAGCAGTACTTC
d_gene: TRBD1; v_gene: TRBV19; j_gene: TRBJ1-5; abundance: -; CDR3aa: CASKNRAGQGVALRQPQHF; CDR3nt: TGTGCCAGTAAAAACCGAGCCGGACAGGGGGTGGCCCTCAGGCAGCCCCAGCATTTT
d_gene: -; v_gene: TRBV7-9; j_gene: TRBJ2-1; abundance: -; CDR3aa: CSSSLWAGNEQFF; CDR3nt: TGTTCCAGCAGCTTGTGGGCAGGGAATGAGCAGTTCTTC
d_gene: -; v_gene: TRBV18; j_gene: TRBJ1-1; abundance: once; CDR3aa: CASSRGGDTEAFF; CDR3nt: TGTGCCAGCTCACGGGGGGGGGACACTGAAGCTTTCTTT
d_gene: -; v_gene: TRBV27; j_gene: TRBJ2-7; abundance: few; CDR3aa: CASSQQKKREQYF; CDR3nt: TGTGCCAGCAGTCAACAAAAAAAGCGCGAGCAGTACTTC
d_gene: -; v_gene: TRBV19; j_gene: TRBJ1-5; abundance: -; CDR3aa: CASSMRPNRSNQPQHF; CDR3nt: TGTGCCAGTAGTATGAGGCCGAACAGGTCCAATCAGCCCCAGCATTTT
d_gene: TRBD2; v_gene: TRBV4-3; j_gene: TRBJ2-7; abundance: -; CDR3aa: CASSLHGPGSSGRMREQYF; CDR3nt: TGCGCCAGCAGCTTACATGGTCCAGGTTCTAGCGGGAGAATGAGGGAGCAGTACTTC
d_gene: -; v_gene: TRBV27; j_gene: TRBJ2-3; abundance: -; CDR3aa: CASSLKDSSDTQYF; CDR3nt: TGTGCCAGCAGTTTAAAGGATAGCTCAGATACGCAGTATTTT
d_gene: -; v_gene: TRBV7-2; j_gene: TRBJ2-5; abundance: -; CDR3aa: CASSLARSRRETQYF; CDR3nt: TGTGCCAGCAGCTTAGCTAGGTCTAGGCGGGAGACCCAGTACTTC
d_gene: TRBD1; v_gene: TRBV5-4; j_gene: TRBJ1-5; abundance: -; CDR3aa: CASSVDRGQPQHF; CDR3nt: TGTGCCAGCAGCGTGGACAGGGGTCAGCCCCAGCATTTT
d_gene: TRBD1; v_gene: TRBV6-6; j_gene: TRBJ1-4; abundance: -; CDR3aa: CATEGQANEKLFF; CDR3nt: TGTGCCACCGAGGGACAGGCTAATGAAAAACTGTTTTTT
d_gene: -; v_gene: TRBV12-5; j_gene: TRBJ2-7; abundance: -; CDR3aa: CASGLGTGGGSYEQYF; CDR3nt: TGTGCTAGTGGTTTGGGGACAGGAGGGGGGTCCTACGAGCAGTACTTC
d_gene: TRBD1; v_gene: TRBV12-5; j_gene: TRBJ2-1; abundance: few; CDR3aa: CASGLGGTGAGNEQFF; CDR3nt: TGTGCTAGTGGTTTGGGCGGGACAGGGGCAGGGAATGAGCAGTTCTTC
d_gene: -; v_gene: TRBV13; j_gene: TRBJ1-5; abundance: few; CDR3aa: CASSSGGSNQPQHF; CDR3nt: TGTGCCAGCAGCTCGGGGGGAAGCAATCAGCCCCAGCATTTT
d_gene: TRBD2; v_gene: TRBV5-1; j_gene: TRBJ2-1; abundance: few; CDR3aa: CASSLVAGSYNEQFF; CDR3nt: TGCGCCAGCAGCTTGGTAGCGGGGTCCTACAATGAGCAGTTCTTC
d_gene: TRBD2; v_gene: TRBV7-9; j_gene: TRBJ2-3; abundance: -; CDR3aa: CASRPSGGSTDTQYF; CDR3nt: TGTGCCAGCAGACCCAGCGGGGGGAGCACAGATACGCAGTATTTT
d_gene: TRBD1; v_gene: TRBV5-1; j_gene: TRBJ1-2; abundance: -; CDR3aa: CASSATRDRELYGYTF; CDR3nt: TGTGCCAGCAGCGCCACCCGGGACAGGGAGCTCTATGGCTACACCTTC
d_gene: -; v_gene: TRBV6-6; j_gene: TRBJ1-2; abundance: few; CDR3aa: CASSYSKAGRDGYTF; CDR3nt: TGTGCCAGCAGTTACTCGAAAGCGGGAAGGGATGGCTACACCTTC
d_gene: TRBD1; v_gene: TRBV27; j_gene: TRBJ2-7; abundance: -; CDR3aa: CASSQGTGGYEQYF; CDR3nt: TGTGCCAGCAGTCAGGGGACAGGGGGCTACGAGCAGTACTTC
d_gene: TRBD2; v_gene: TRBV5-4; j_gene: TRBJ2-7; abundance: few; CDR3aa: CASSALGGSGLYEQYF; CDR3nt: TGTGCCAGCAGCGCCCTGGGTGGTAGCGGGCTCTACGAGCAGTACTTC
d_gene: TRBD1; v_gene: TRBV6-6; j_gene: TRBJ1-3; abundance: -; CDR3aa: CASSYRDRFSGNTIYF; CDR3nt: TGTGCCAGCAGTTACCGGGACAGATTCTCTGGAAACACCATATATTTT
d_gene: TRBD2; v_gene: TRBV19; j_gene: TRBJ2-1; abundance: -; CDR3aa: CASSILAGVPGFF; CDR3nt: TGTGCCAGTAGTATACTAGCGGGAGTTCCCGGGTTCTTC
d_gene: TRBD1; v_gene: TRBV29-1; j_gene: TRBJ1-4; abundance: -; CDR3aa: CSAPDRANEKLFF; CDR3nt: TGCAGCGCCCCCGACAGGGCTAATGAAAAACTGTTTTTT
d_gene: TRBD2; v_gene: TRBV7-9; j_gene: TRBJ2-2; abundance: few; CDR3aa: CASSRGAGELFF; CDR3nt: TGTGCCAGCAGCCGGGGGGCCGGGGAGCTGTTTTTT
d_gene: TRBD2; v_gene: TRBV11-2; j_gene: TRBJ2-3; abundance: -; CDR3aa: CASSGLGRGEGTDTQYF; CDR3nt: TGTGCCAGCAGCGGGCTTGGGCGGGGGGAGGGCACAGATACGCAGTATTTT
d_gene: -; v_gene: TRBV19; j_gene: TRBJ1-2; abundance: -; CDR3aa: CASSISWTADGYTF; CDR3nt: TGTGCCAGTAGTATTTCTTGGACTGCTGACGGCTACACCTTC